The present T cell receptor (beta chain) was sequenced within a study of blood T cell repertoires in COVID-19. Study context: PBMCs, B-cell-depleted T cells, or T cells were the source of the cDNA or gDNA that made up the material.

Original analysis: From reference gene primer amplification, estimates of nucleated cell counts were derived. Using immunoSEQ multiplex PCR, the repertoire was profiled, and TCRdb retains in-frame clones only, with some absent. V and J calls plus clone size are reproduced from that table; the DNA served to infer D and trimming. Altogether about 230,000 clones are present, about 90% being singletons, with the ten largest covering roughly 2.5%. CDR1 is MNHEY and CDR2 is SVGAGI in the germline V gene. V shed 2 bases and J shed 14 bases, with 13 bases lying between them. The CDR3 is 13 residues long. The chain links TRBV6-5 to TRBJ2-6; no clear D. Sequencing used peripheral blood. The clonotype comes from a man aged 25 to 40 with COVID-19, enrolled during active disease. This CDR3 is CASSYGQALILTF. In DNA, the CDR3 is TGTGCCAGCAGTTACGGGCAGGCCCTCATCCTGACTTTC.